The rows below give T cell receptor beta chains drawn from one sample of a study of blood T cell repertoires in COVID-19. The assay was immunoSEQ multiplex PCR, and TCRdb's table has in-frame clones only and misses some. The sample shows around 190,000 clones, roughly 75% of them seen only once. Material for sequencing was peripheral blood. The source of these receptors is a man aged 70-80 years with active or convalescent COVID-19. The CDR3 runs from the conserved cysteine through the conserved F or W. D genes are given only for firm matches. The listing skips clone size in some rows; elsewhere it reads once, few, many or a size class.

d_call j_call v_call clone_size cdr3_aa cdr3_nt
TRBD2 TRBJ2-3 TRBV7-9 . CATSLAAVDTQYF TGTGCCACTTCACTAGCGGCCGTGGATACGCAGTATTTT
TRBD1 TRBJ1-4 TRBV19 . CASSLGTATNEKLFF TGTGCCAGTTCCCTTGGGACAGCAACTAATGAAAAACTGTTTTTT
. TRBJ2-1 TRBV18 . CASLELQGRQDNEQFF TGTGCCAGCCTAGAGCTGCAGGGCCGTCAGGACAATGAGCAGTTCTTC
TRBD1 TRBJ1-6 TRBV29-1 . CSVRTGDSSYNSPLHF TGCAGCGTCCGGACAGGCGACAGCTCCTATAATTCACCCCTCCACTTT
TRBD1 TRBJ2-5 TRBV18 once CASSPRQGGSQETQYF TGTGCCAGCTCACCAAGACAGGGTGGTTCCCAAGAGACCCAGTACTTC
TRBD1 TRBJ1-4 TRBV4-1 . CASSQEWRTGGLKLFF TGCGCCAGCAGCCAAGAGTGGCGGACAGGGGGTTTAAAACTGTTTTTT
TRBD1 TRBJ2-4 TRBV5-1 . CASSQPTDRSDPLAKNIQYF TGCGCCAGCAGCCAACCAACGGACAGGTCGGACCCCTTAGCCAAAAACATTCAGTACTTC
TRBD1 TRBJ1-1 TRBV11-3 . CASGTGVNTEAFF TGTGCCAGCGGGACAGGAGTGAACACTGAAGCTTTCTTT
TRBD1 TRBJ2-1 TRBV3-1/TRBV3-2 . CASSHRETGLQFF TGTGCCAGCAGCCACAGGGAGACAGGGCTCCAGTTCTTC
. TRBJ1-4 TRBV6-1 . CASSEAPGEEKLFF TGTGCCAGCAGTGAAGCTCCAGGGGAGGAAAAACTGTTTTTT
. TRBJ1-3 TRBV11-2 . CASSFTARGQDTIYF TGTGCCAGCAGCTTTACTGCCCGTGGCCAGGACACCATATATTTT
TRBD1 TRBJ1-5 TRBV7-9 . CASSPQGDQPQHF TGTGCCAGCAGCCCGCAGGGGGATCAGCCCCAGCATTTT
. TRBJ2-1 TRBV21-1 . CASSSYLAGGTNEQFF TGTGCCAGCAGCTCGTATCTAGCGGGAGGGACAAATGAGCAGTTCTTC
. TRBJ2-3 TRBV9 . CASSATSTDTQYF TGTGCCAGCAGCGCGACTAGCACAGATACGCAGTATTTT
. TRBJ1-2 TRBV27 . CASRDTANYGYTF TGTGCCAGCCGGGACACCGCGAACTATGGCTACACCTTC
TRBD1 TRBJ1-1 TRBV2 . CASSGDRGLNTEAFF TGTGCCAGCAGTGGAGACAGGGGGCTGAACACTGAAGCTTTCTTT
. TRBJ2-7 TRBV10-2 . CATSGRDFYEQYF TGCGCCACTTCGGGTCGCGATTTTTACGAGCAGTACTTC
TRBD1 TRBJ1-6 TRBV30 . CAWTRGTGDNSPLHF TGTGCCTGGACCCGCGGGACAGGGGACAATTCACCCCTCCACTTT
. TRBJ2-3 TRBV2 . CASSERPHPADTQYF TGTGCCAGCAGTGAACGCCCACATCCCGCAGATACGCAGTATTTT
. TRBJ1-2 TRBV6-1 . CASSERWNYGYTF TGTGCCAGCAGTGAGCGGTGGAACTATGGCTACACCTTC
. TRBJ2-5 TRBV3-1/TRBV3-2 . CASSPPPSAGRETQYF TGTGCCAGCAGCCCACCTCCTAGCGCTGGTCGGGAGACCCAGTACTTC
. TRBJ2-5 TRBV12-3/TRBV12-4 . CASSPPEEETQYF TGTGCCAGCAGTCCGCCTGAGGAAGAGACCCAGTACTTC
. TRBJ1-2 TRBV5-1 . CASSPTGTPITNYGYTF TGCGCCAGCAGCCCAACTGGGACACCGATTACCAACTATGGCTACACCTTC
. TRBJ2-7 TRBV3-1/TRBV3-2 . CASSPIKGRAEQYF TGTGCCAGCAGCCCGATAAAGGGGCGAGCCGAGCAGTACTTC
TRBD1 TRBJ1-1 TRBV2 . CASSTGVTEAFF TGTGCCAGCAGTACAGGGGTAACGGAAGCTTTCTTT
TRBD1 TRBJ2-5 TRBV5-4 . CASSLEGRGYQETQYF TGTGCCAGCAGCTTGGAAGGCAGGGGGTACCAAGAGACCCAGTACTTC
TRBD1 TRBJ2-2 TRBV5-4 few CASSPWTGETGELFF TGTGCCAGCAGCCCTTGGACAGGGGAAACCGGGGAGCTGTTTTTT
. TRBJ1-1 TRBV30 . CAWSTGQPGLPNTEAFF TGTGCCTGGAGTACCGGACAGCCTGGTTTACCGAACACTGAAGCTTTCTTT
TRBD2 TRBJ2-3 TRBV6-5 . CASSSLAVGADTQYF TGTGCCAGCAGTTCACTAGCGGTTGGGGCAGATACGCAGTATTTT
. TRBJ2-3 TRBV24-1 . CATSDSGSRDTQYF TGTGCCACCAGTGATTCAGGATCCAGAGATACGCAGTATTTT
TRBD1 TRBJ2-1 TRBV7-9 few CASSLTPGTGGYEQFF TGTGCCAGCAGCTTAACACCGGGGACAGGGGGCTATGAGCAGTTCTTC
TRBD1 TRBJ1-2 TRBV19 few CASSTRTGGGYGYTF TGTGCCAGTAGTACGCGGACAGGGGGCGGTTATGGCTACACCTTC
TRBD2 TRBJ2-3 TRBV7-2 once CASSWGLAGAGDTQYF TGTGCCAGCAGCTGGGGACTAGCGGGAGCTGGAGATACGCAGTATTTT
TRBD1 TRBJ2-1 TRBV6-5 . CASRQGGRLEQFF TGTGCCAGCAGACAAGGGGGCAGATTGGAGCAGTTCTTC
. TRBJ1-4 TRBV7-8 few CASSLSVGVNEKLFF TGTGCCAGCAGCTTATCGGTCGGGGTTAACGAAAAACTGTTTTTT
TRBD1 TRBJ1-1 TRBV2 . CASGTGAEAFF TGTGCCAGCGGGACAGGGGCTGAAGCTTTCTTT
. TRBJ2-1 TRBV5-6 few CASSYYPGTHSYNEQFF TGTGCCAGCAGCTATTACCCCGGGACACACTCCTACAATGAGCAGTTCTTC
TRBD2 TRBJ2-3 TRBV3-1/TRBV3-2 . CASSHLAGGAADTQYF TGTGCCAGCAGCCATCTAGCGGGAGGTGCCGCAGATACGCAGTATTTT
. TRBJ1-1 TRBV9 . CASSPVGTPNTEAFF TGTGCCAGCAGCCCCGTTGGGACACCGAACACTGAAGCTTTCTTT
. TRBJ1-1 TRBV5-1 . CASSLEQLMNTEAFF TGCGCCAGCAGCTTGGAACAGCTAATGAACACTGAAGCTTTCTTT
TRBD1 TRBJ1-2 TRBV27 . CASRTGQGKLGNYGYTF TGTGCCAGCAGGACCGGACAGGGGAAGTTGGGTAACTATGGCTACACCTTC
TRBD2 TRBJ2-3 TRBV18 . CASSPEGLGTDTQYF TGTGCCAGCTCACCAGAGGGACTAGGAACAGATACGCAGTATTTT
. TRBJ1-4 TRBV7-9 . CASSRMGGENEKLFF TGTGCCAGCAGCCGAATGGGGGGAGAGAATGAAAAACTGTTTTTT
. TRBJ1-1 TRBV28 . CASARNTEAFF TGTGCCAGCGCGAGGAACACTGAAGCTTTCTTT
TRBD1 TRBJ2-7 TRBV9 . CASSLGQGMSEQYF TGTGCCAGCAGCCTCGGACAGGGGATGAGCGAGCAGTACTTC
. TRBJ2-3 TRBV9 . CASSVEAGALTTDTQYF TGTGCCAGCAGCGTAGAGGCGGGGGCCTTGACCACAGATACGCAGTATTTT
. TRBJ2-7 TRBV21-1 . CASLFLKFYEQYF TGTGCCAGCCTATTCCTGAAATTCTACGAGCAGTACTTC
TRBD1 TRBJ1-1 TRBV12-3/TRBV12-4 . CASRPTGGAWAFF TGTGCCAGCAGACCCACAGGGGGCGCCTGGGCTTTCTTT
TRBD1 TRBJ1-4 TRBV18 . CASSPNQYRGDNEKLFF TGTGCCAGCTCACCAAATCAATACAGGGGGGATAATGAAAAACTGTTTTTT
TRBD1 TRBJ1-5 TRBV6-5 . CASSSDRDNQPQHF TGTGCCAGCAGTTCCGACAGGGACAATCAGCCCCAGCATTTT
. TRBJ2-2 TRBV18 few CASSPRQTTGELFF TGTGCCAGCTCACCACGACAGACAACCGGGGAGCTGTTTTTT
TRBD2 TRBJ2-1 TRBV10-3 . CASDEGLAGNEQFF TGTGCCAGTGATGAGGGACTAGCGGGCAATGAGCAGTTCTTC
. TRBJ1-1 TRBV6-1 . CASSEVTAYTEAFF TGTGCCAGCAGTGAAGTGACAGCCTACACTGAAGCTTTCTTT
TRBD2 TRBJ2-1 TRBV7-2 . CASSLGPGLAGGKQFF TGTGCCAGCAGCTTAGGGCCGGGACTAGCGGGAGGGAAGCAGTTCTTC
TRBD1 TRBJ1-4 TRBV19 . CASSNGQGEKLFF TGTGCCAGTAGTAACGGACAGGGTGAAAAACTGTTTTTT